The 27 T cell receptor beta chains presented below share a single source sample, sequenced in a study of vaccination and CD4 T cells after COVID-19. The antigens for these receptors are not known. An Oncomine TCR Beta short-read assay was used to sequence the DNA from cultured CD4+ T cells. A single record per CDR3 protein comes from TCRdb applying MiXCR to the PCR reads. The data hold roughly 19,000 distinct CDR3 sequences, with approximately 52% observed a single time. As to treatment: approximately 9-day PBMC culture with coronavirus spike peptide pools or control peptides (ViraFEST assay). The starting material was CD4+ T cells from blood, cultured in vitro, obtained after SARS-CoV-2 vaccination. These receptors were taken from a human donor who had recovered from COVID-19.

The chain combines TRBV20-1 with TRBJ2-7; no reliable D call. The CDR3 length is 13 residues. Trimming pared 6 bases from V and 0 bases from J, leaving 12 bases between. Germline CDR1 reads DFQATT; CDR2 reads SNEGSKA (reference sequence). CDR3 loop: CSARRSPSYEQYF. The CDR3, as DNA: TGCAGTGCAAGGCGCAGCCCCTCCTACGAGCAGTACTTC.

The chain employs TRBV20-1 and TRBJ1-2; D not resolved. The germline gives CDR1 DFQATT, CDR2 SNEGSKA (reference sequence). V was clipped by 4 bases and J by 5 bases, with 17 bases between them. The CDR3 loop spans 14 amino acids. Written as DNA, the CDR3 is TGCAGTGCTATATCGGCCGGTCTTTGGTATGGCTACACCTTC. Protein sequence: CSAISAGLWYGYTF.

The V gene is TRBV20-1, the J gene TRBJ2-7, with D unresolved. The CDR3 contains 12 residues. The germline V gene encodes CDR1 DFQATT and CDR2 SNEGSKA (reference sequence). V was trimmed by 3 bases and J by 2 bases, leaving 8 bases between them. The CDR3, as DNA: TGCAGTGCTAGTGTAGATCCCTACGAGCAGTACTTC. It codes for CSASVDPYEQYF.

The V call is TRBV6-5, the J call TRBJ2-3; 7 positions agree with TRBD1. This CDR3 contains 19 residues. Unmatched junction bases numbered 17, after V lost 2 bases and J lost 3 bases. The germline V gene has CDR1 MNHEY and CDR2 SVGAGI. The CDR3 reads CASSYPQEVMRGRTDTQYF. The DNA of the CDR3 is TGTGCCAGCAGTTACCCCCAAGAGGTGATGAGGGGGCGGACAGATACGCAGTATTTT.

The chain is built from TRBV24-1 and TRBJ2-3; D is unclear. The CDR3 runs 13 residues. Per germline, CDR1 KGHDR and CDR2 SFDVKD. V shed 3 bases and J shed 1 base, with 4 bases lying between them. This chain's CDR3 is CATSDRGTDTQYF. Written as DNA, the CDR3 is TGTGCCACCAGTGATCGAGGCACAGATACGCAGTATTTT.

The chain links TRBV6-1 to TRBJ2-5; 11 bases map to TRBD2. The V gene's germline CDR1 is MNHNS and CDR2 SASEGT. This CDR3 spans 18 amino acids. The trim removed 3 bases at V and 5 bases at J, leaving 14 bases unmatched. The CDR3 sequence is CASSDLGFSGGAGETQYF. The CDR3 DNA reads as TGTGCCAGCAGTGACCTAGGATTTAGCGGGGGGGCCGGGGAGACCCAGTACTTC.

J is TRBJ1-1 and V is TRBV4-2; no reliable D call. CDR1 and CDR2 (germline): LGHNA, YNFKEQ. The CDR3 sequence is 16 residues long. Between the trimmed V and J ends, which lost 0 bases and 2 bases, there was a span of 13 bases. The CDR3 coding sequence is TGTGCCAGCAGCCAAGATCCCCGACGGATAAACACTGAAGCTTTCTTT. Amino acid sequence: CASSQDPRRINTEAFF.

CDR3 coding DNA: TGTGCCAGCAGCCGTGGGGGCATATCGTCCTACGAGCAGTACTTC. Protein: CASSRGGISSYEQYF. V usage is TRBV7-2 and J usage is TRBJ2-7, with a weak D call TRBD1 (6 bases). The V gene's germline CDR1 is SGHTA and CDR2 FQGNSA. The V end lost 5 bases, the J end lost 1 base, and 15 bases lay between the germline ends. This CDR3 is built from 15 residues.

CDR3 in amino acids: CASSPNGGGNYGYTF. In DNA, the CDR3 is TGTGCCAGCAGCCCCAATGGGGGGGGGAACTATGGCTACACCTTC. V and J are TRBV7-2 and TRBJ1-2; D is perhaps TRBD1 (5 bases). Trimming left V 5 bases short and J 2 bases short, with 15 bases between. This CDR3 is 15 amino acids long. Per the germline V gene, CDR1 is SGHTA and CDR2 is FQGNSA.

With respect to this clonotype: Sequence at one end of the junction differs from germline and may be a read error. The chain couples TRBV10-3 to TRBJ2-5; a possible D gene is TRBD2 (5 bases). The CDR3 length is 15 residues. CDR1 is ENHRY, CDR2 SYGVKD, per germline. This chain's CDR3 is CATSSGDNSQETQYF. The CDR3 DNA is TGTGCCACCAGTTCCGGGGATAACTCGCAAGAGACCCAGTACTTC.

The rearrangement joins TRBV24-1 to TRBJ2-3; TRBD1 is a possible D gene (5 bases). The CDR3 totals 16 residues. Trimming cost V 4 bases and J 0 bases, with 13 bases left between them. CDR1 and CDR2 from the germline V gene are KGHDR and SFDVKD. CDR3 region: CATSDPGFRSTDTQYF. The CDR3 DNA follows: TGTGCCACCAGTGACCCAGGGTTTCGGAGCACAGATACGCAGTATTTT.

This clonotype was counted between two and nine times. V usage is TRBV7-2 and J usage is TRBJ1-2, with D possibly matching TRBD1 (5 bases). V was cut by 5 bases and J by 8 bases, with 15 bases left in between. Per germline, CDR1 SGHTA and CDR2 FQGNSA. This CDR3 has 13 amino acids. The CDR3 loop is CASSPPPGRGYTF. The CDR3 DNA is TGTGCCAGCAGCCCGCCACCGGGGCGGGGCTACACCTTC.

V and J are TRBV28 and TRBJ2-1, with TRBD2 matching over 12 bases. V lost 5 bases, J lost 9 bases, and 5 bases stayed unmatched. CDR1 is MDHEN, CDR2 SYDVKM, per germline. The CDR3 covers 14 residues. In DNA form, the CDR3 reads TGTGCCAGCAGTCCGACTAGCGGGAGTCTTGAGCAGTTCTTC. Translation: CASSPTSGSLEQFF.

The J gene is TRBJ2-5, the V gene TRBV7-2; TRBD2 matches at 10 bases. Per germline, CDR1 SGHTA and CDR2 FQGNSA. There are 15 residues in the CDR3. V lost 5 bases, J lost 7 bases, and 10 bases stayed unmatched. The CDR3 sequence: CASSPQASGSRTQYF. DNA of the CDR3: TGTGCCAGCAGCCCGCAGGCTAGCGGGAGTAGGACCCAGTACTTC.

This clonotype was seen a few times. The J gene is TRBJ1-5, the V gene TRBV7-8; no reliable D call. This CDR3 has 14 residues. The germline V gene has CDR1 SGHVS and CDR2 FQNEAQ. Between the trimmed V and J ends, which lost 4 bases and 2 bases, there was a span of 9 bases. In DNA, the CDR3 is TGTGCCAGCAGCTCCCAGCCGGGCAATCAGCCCCAGCATTTT. This sequence encodes CASSSQPGNQPQHF.

This chain joins TRBV6-1 and TRBJ1-1, with D maybe TRBD1 (5 bases). The V gene's germline CDR1 is MNHNS and CDR2 SASEGT. The V gene lost 7 bases and the J gene lost 12 bases, with 21 bases spanning the gap. The CDR3 is 13 amino acids. DNA for the CDR3: TGTGCCAGCAAGAAGTCAGAGTTAACAGGAACTTTCTTT. Translated: CASKKSELTGTFF.

This clonotype was counted between two and nine times. V gene TRBV6-1 combines with J gene TRBJ1-1; possibly TRBD1 for D (5 bases). Germline CDR1 and CDR2: MNHNS and SASEGT. The V and J ends lost 5 bases and 6 bases respectively, with 19 bases between them. The CDR3 totals 15 residues. The CDR3 sequence is CASSPRTPRGAEAFF. As DNA, the CDR3 is TGTGCCAGCAGTCCTAGGACTCCCCGGGGGGCTGAAGCTTTCTTT.

This chain joins TRBV25-1 and TRBJ2-5; D is perhaps TRBD1 (5 bases). V shed 5 bases and J shed 2 bases, with 12 bases lying between them. This CDR3 comprises 14 residues. Germline V gene lookup returns CDR1 MGHDK and CDR2 SYGVNS. CDR3: CASSLPGKQETQYF. CDR3 DNA: TGTGCCAGCAGTTTGCCAGGGAAGCAAGAGACCCAGTACTTC.

In this sample, this clonotype turned up a few times. V usage is TRBV27 and J usage is TRBJ1-6; TRBD1 matches at 7 bases. After removal of 2 bases from V and 8 bases from J, the junction contained 3 bases not matched to a gene. CDR3 length: 14 residues. The germline V gene encodes CDR1 MNHEY and CDR2 SMNVEV (reference sequence). The CDR3 DNA sequence: TGTGCCAGCAGTTTAGGGCAGGGGGATTCACCCCTCCACTTT. Encoded protein: CASSLGQGDSPLHF.

About this clonotype: At one end the junction does not follow the germline gene, possibly because of a read error. The chain recombines TRBV11-3 with TRBJ1-1; D may be TRBD1 (6 bases). CDR3 length: 14 amino acids. Germline CDR1 SGHNT, CDR2 YENEEA. CDR3 bases: TGTGCCAGCAGCTTCATCGAACAGGGATCTGAGGCTTTCTTT. Its translation: CASSFIEQGSEAFF.

Points on this clonotype: Germline and junction disagree at one end, which may indicate a read error. This rearrangement joins TRBV6-1 to TRBJ2-1, with D perhaps TRBD2 (8 bases). The CDR3 consists of 15 residues. CDR1 is MNHNS, CDR2 SASEGT, per germline. The CDR3 DNA follows: TGTACCAGCAGTCGGGAGGGGGCGCTGCCCAATGAGCAGTTCTTC. It specifies CTSSREGALPNEQFF.

By proportion, this clonotype is medium-sized. V is TRBV7-7 and J is TRBJ2-3; D may be TRBD1 (5 bases). The V and J ends lost 5 bases and 4 bases respectively, with 7 bases between them. Germline V gene data show CDR1 as SSHAT and CDR2 as FNYEAQ (reference sequence). The CDR3 extends over 12 amino acids. CDR3 in amino acids: CASSPRADTQYF. CDR3 DNA sequence: TGTGCCAGCAGCCCCAGGGCAGATACGCAGTATTTT.

The J gene is TRBJ2-2, the V gene TRBV27, with 7 bases fitting TRBD1. CDR1 and CDR2 (germline): MNHEY, SMNVEV (reference sequence). The CDR3 consists of 16 residues. Unmatched junction bases numbered 9, after V lost 7 bases and J lost 1 base. This CDR3 is CASNNRGLENTGELFF. As DNA, the CDR3 is TGTGCCAGCAACAACAGGGGCCTCGAGAACACCGGGGAGCTGTTTTTT.

This chain links TRBV30 with TRBJ2-2; D may be TRBD1 or TRBD2 (6 bases each). The germline CDR1 and CDR2 sequences are GTSNPN and SVGIG (reference sequence). This CDR3 comprises 14 residues. Deletions cut 1 base from V and 4 bases from J, with 10 bases between. CDR3 sequence reads: CAWSGGRGTGELFF. In nucleotides, the CDR3 is TGTGCCTGGAGTGGGGGGCGGGGCACCGGGGAGCTGTTTTTT.

The V and J genes are TRBV10-3 and TRBJ1-3, with D possibly TRBD1 on 5 matching bases. Germline CDR1 and CDR2: ENHRY and SYGVKD. The CDR3 totals 15 residues. V dropped 7 bases and J dropped 7 bases, with 20 bases sitting between them. CDR3 sequence reads: CAIMRQTSKGNTIYF. CDR3 sequence (DNA): TGTGCCATCATGCGACAGACGTCGAAAGGCAACACCATATATTTT.

This clonotype was seen only a few times. The rearrangement uses TRBV20-1 and TRBJ2-3, with 10 bases identical to TRBD2. Germline CDR1 reads DFQATT; CDR2 reads SNEGSKA (reference sequence). The CDR3 is made up of 15 amino acids. The V and J ends lost 5 bases and 5 bases, in that order; junction bases with no gene match: 10. Here the CDR3 reads CSAASGGPMEDTQYF. Here the CDR3 DNA reads TGCAGTGCTGCTAGCGGGGGCCCTATGGAAGATACGCAGTATTTT.

The V gene is TRBV5-8, the J gene TRBJ1-2, with D uncertain. Per germline, CDR1 SGHTS and CDR2 YDEGEE. CDR3 size: 13 residues. The V and J ends lost 7 bases and 2 bases respectively, with 12 bases between them. The CDR3 DNA reads TGTGCCAGCGTAGACATCTTGAACTATGGCTACACCTTC. Protein product: CASVDILNYGYTF.